Sequencing of this T cell receptor (beta chain) was carried out in a study of blood T cell repertoires in COVID-19. Whole-study context: T cells, B-cell-depleted T cells, or PBMCs provided the cDNA or gDNA that served as material.

Participants spanned ages about 18 to 90 years and resided in roughly 26 US areas. Cohort assignment relied on participant-reported clinical history. Recovered status in Cohort 3 required two negative PCRs, clearance, or symptom resolution. This clone was counted only a few times. TCRdb's copy holds only in-frame clones and misses some; the assay was immunoSEQ multiplex PCR. This sample carries 310,000 or so clones, about nine tenths of them seen once, and the ten largest clones take 8% to 9.5%. Germline loops: CDR1 SGHDT, CDR2 YYEEEE. V lost 4 bases and J 6 bases, leaving 10 bases between the germline ends. The CDR3 runs 13 residues.

The V call is TRBV5-6, the J call TRBJ2-2; tentatively, D is TRBD2 (6 bases). Sequenced input: PBMCs or T cells enriched from blood (not recorded which). This clonotype was sampled from a woman aged 18-30 years who had recovered from COVID-19. The CDR3 nucleotides read TGTGCCAGCAGCGGGCGGGGATCCGGGGAGCTGTTTTTT. Residues: CASSGRGSGELFF.